The entry that follows covers one TCR beta chain sequence. As yet, its antigen is unknown. CDR1 MNHEY and CDR2 SVGAGI come from the germline V gene. This CDR3 has 12 residues. J was trimmed by 8 bases and V by 7 bases; bases with no gene match: 3. The sample is drawn from a study of identical twins. Study results and caveats: Cord blood beta clonotypes that were abundant carried fewer insertions, and memory repertoires showed no such trend.

MiXCR was run by TCRdb on the 5' RACE reads, yielding one entry per CDR3 protein. The sample carries hundreds of thousands of distinct CDR3 sequences, around 20% recorded once. These data also featured in a second study, about T cells expressing NK-cell markers. That source notes: An anti-gamma-delta TCR antibody was added in several experiments. It restricted sorting to alpha-beta TCR-expressing T cells.

The receptor was derived from a woman between 18 and 29 years old in good health. This chain uses TRBV6-5 with TRBJ2-1, with 9 nucleotides matching TRBD1. Source material: PBMCs. The CDR3 region is CASNRGHYEQFF. CDR3 nucleotide sequence: TGTGCCAGCAACAGGGGGCATTATGAGCAGTTCTTC.